This T cell receptor (beta chain) originates from a study of CD8 T cells in Susac syndrome. The authors sequenced TCR beta from blood CD8+ and CD4+ T cells. Negative isolation was applied to CD8+ and CD4+ T cells, and FACS enrichment was applied to TEMRA cells. The junction had 13 bases not matched to a gene; V was cut back by 0 bases and J by 9 bases. Germline loops: CDR1 LGHDT, CDR2 YNNKEL (reference sequence). The CDR3 contains 17 residues. Only one count was recorded for this clonotype. Its antigen is as yet unknown. RNA, at about 0.45 to 1 ug, was reverse transcribed with random hexamers. Amplification of TCR beta CDR3 spanned 54 Vbeta and 13 Jbeta via immunoSEQ multiplex PCR. MiXCR was run by TCRdb on the immunoSEQ multiplex PCR reads, yielding one entry per CDR3 protein. The table lists 45,000 to 60,000 distinct CDR3 sequences, 93% of them singletons. Overall study results and limits: The study's TCR sequencing and HLA analysis drew on a certain number of individuals. That number was acknowledged as relatively small.

The sequencing input was CD8+ T cells from PBMCs. This clonotype originated in a human donor with multiple sclerosis. The chain uses TRBV3-1 and TRBJ2-3; 9 positions agree with TRBD2. The CDR3 loop is CASSQEHLEAGGDTQYF. The CDR3 DNA sequence: TGTGCCAGCAGCCAAGAGCATTTGGAAGCGGGGGGAGACACGCAGTATTTT.